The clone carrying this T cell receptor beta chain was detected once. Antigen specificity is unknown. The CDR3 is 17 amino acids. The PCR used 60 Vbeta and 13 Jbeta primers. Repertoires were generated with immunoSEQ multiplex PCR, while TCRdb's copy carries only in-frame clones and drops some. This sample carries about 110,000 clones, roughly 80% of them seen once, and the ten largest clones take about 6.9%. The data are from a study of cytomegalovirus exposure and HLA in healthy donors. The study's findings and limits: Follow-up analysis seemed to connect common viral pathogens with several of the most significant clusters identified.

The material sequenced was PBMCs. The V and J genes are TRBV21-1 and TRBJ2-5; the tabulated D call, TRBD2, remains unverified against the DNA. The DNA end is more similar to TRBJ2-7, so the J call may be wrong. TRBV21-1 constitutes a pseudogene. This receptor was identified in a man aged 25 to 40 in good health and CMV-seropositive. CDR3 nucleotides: TGTGCCAGCAGCCAGAGGTCGGGACTGGGACCTAGGTACGAGCAGTACTTC. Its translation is CASSQRSGLGPRYEQYF.